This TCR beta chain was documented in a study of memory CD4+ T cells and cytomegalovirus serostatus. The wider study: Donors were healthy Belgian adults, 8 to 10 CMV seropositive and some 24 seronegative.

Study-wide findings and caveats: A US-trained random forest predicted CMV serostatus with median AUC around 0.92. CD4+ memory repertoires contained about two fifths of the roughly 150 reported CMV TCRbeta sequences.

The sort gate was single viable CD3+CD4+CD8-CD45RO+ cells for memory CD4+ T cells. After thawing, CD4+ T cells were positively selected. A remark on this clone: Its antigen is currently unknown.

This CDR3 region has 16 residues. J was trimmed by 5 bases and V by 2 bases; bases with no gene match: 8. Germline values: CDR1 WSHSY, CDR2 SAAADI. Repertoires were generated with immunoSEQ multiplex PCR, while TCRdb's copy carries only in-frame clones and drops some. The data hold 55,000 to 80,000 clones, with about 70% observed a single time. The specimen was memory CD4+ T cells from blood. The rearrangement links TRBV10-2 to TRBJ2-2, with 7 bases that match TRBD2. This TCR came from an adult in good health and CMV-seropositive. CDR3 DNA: TGCGCCAGCAGTGAGCCCGGGGGGTCGGGGACCGGGGAGCTGTTTTTT. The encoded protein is CASSEPGGSGTGELFF.